Below, one T cell receptor beta chain is given with its context. Assignment of participants to cohorts was predicated upon participant-reported clinical history. Per germline, CDR1 KGHDR and CDR2 SFDVKD. J gave up 8 bases and V 3 bases, and 14 bases lay outside the gene matches. The CDR3 is 17 amino acids. This sample is drawn from a study of blood T cell repertoires in COVID-19. For the study at large: Spain, Italy and the United States supplied samples that represented acute and convalescent COVID-19.

Authors' data handling: Reference gene primer amplification in the assay estimated nucleated cell counts. Clones were sequenced by immunoSEQ multiplex PCR, and TCRdb holds only the in-frame ones, with some missing. The V and J calls and clone size are taken from that table; D and trimming were inferred from the DNA. The table has about 260,000 clones, 85% to 90% seen once; the top ten hold 0.85% to 0.95%. The sequencing input was PBMCs or T cells enriched from blood (not recorded which). The origin of this receptor is a man aged 50 to 60 who had been exposed to COVID-19. This chain joins TRBV24-1 and TRBJ1-2; 10 positions match TRBD1. CDR3 sequence reads: CATSDPGQGEPLAGYTF. CDR3 in DNA: TGTGCCACCAGTGATCCCGGACAGGGGGAGCCGCTAGCGGGCTACACCTTC.